This is a list of T cell receptor beta chains from one sample in a study of blood T cell repertoires in COVID-19. Some clones are missing from TCRdb's copy, which holds only in-frame ones; the method was immunoSEQ multiplex PCR. The top ten hold just over 6.5% of the sample, which has a few hundred thousand clones, 70% to 90% seen once. The source material was PBMCs or T cells enriched from blood (not recorded which). All receptors come from a woman in her 50s who had been exposed to COVID-19. Both conserved end residues are part of each CDR3. A D gene is named only where the DNA matches it firmly. For some rows the clone size is stated as once, few or many, or as a class when expanded; others skip it.

j_gene: TRBJ2-3
abundance: once
v_gene: TRBV5-4
len: 16
d_gene: TRBD2
CDR3nt: TGTGCCAGCAGCACCTACCTAGCGGGGGCCACAGATACGCAGTATTTT
CDR3aa: CASSTYLAGATDTQYF

j_gene: TRBJ1-2
abundance: .
v_gene: TRBV30
len: 12
d_gene: .
CDR3nt: TGTGCCTGGAGTTCGGAGGAATATGGCTACACCTTC
CDR3aa: CAWSSEEYGYTF

j_gene: TRBJ1-4
abundance: .
v_gene: TRBV5-1
len: 16
d_gene: .
CDR3nt: TGCGCCAGCAGCTTGACTGGGGCCACAACTAATGAAAAACTGTTTTTT
CDR3aa: CASSLTGATTNEKLFF

j_gene: TRBJ1-3
abundance: .
v_gene: TRBV19
len: 16
d_gene: TRBD1
CDR3nt: TGTGCCAGTAGTATTCCTACCGGGACAGTCGCGAACACCATATATTTT
CDR3aa: CASSIPTGTVANTIYF

j_gene: TRBJ2-7
abundance: .
v_gene: TRBV2
len: 13
d_gene: .
CDR3nt: TGTGCCAGCAGTGCGGCCAGACAGTACGAGCAGTACTTC
CDR3aa: CASSAARQYEQYF

j_gene: TRBJ2-7
abundance: few
v_gene: TRBV28
len: 14
d_gene: .
CDR3nt: TGTGCCAGCAGTTTATTCCAGGGGTCCTACGAGCAGTACTTC
CDR3aa: CASSLFQGSYEQYF

j_gene: TRBJ1-5
abundance: few
v_gene: TRBV5-1
len: 15
d_gene: .
CDR3nt: TGCGCCAGCAGGCGTGACAGTAATAGCAATCAGCCCCAGCATTTT
CDR3aa: CASRRDSNSNQPQHF

j_gene: TRBJ1-2
abundance: .
v_gene: TRBV24-1
len: 12
d_gene: .
CDR3nt: TGTGCCACCTGGGCCCCTAACTATGGCTACACCTTC
CDR3aa: CATWAPNYGYTF

j_gene: TRBJ1-2
abundance: .
v_gene: TRBV7-9
len: 16
d_gene: TRBD1
CDR3nt: TGTGCCAGCAGCTTGGACTTCGGGACAGGTGGCTATGGCTACACCTTC
CDR3aa: CASSLDFGTGGYGYTF

j_gene: TRBJ2-7
abundance: .
v_gene: TRBV12-3/TRBV12-4
len: 11
d_gene: .
CDR3nt: TGTGCCAGCACGTCCTCCTACGAGCAGTACTTC
CDR3aa: CASTSSYEQYF

j_gene: TRBJ1-2
abundance: few
v_gene: TRBV6-1
len: 12
d_gene: .
CDR3nt: TGTGCCAGCAGTGAAGCCCGCTATGGCTACACCTTC
CDR3aa: CASSEARYGYTF

j_gene: TRBJ2-6
abundance: .
v_gene: TRBV5-1
len: 16
d_gene: .
CDR3nt: TGCGCCAGCAGCCGAGCTAGCTTCTCTGGGGCCAACGTCCTGACTTTC
CDR3aa: CASSRASFSGANVLTF

j_gene: TRBJ2-4
abundance: .
v_gene: TRBV11-2
len: 16
d_gene: .
CDR3nt: TGTGCCAGCAGCTTGGAGGGCGGGTTGGCCAAAAACATTCAGTACTTC
CDR3aa: CASSLEGGLAKNIQYF

j_gene: TRBJ2-1
abundance: .
v_gene: TRBV9
len: 15
d_gene: .
CDR3nt: TGTGCCAGCAGCCCTACAGGGAGCTCCTACAATGAGCAGTTCTTC
CDR3aa: CASSPTGSSYNEQFF

j_gene: TRBJ2-1
abundance: .
v_gene: TRBV5-5
len: 16
d_gene: TRBD2
CDR3nt: TGTGCCAGCAGCTTGAGGAGCGGGGGGGCATTCAATGAGCAGTTCTTC
CDR3aa: CASSLRSGGAFNEQFF

j_gene: TRBJ1-6
abundance: .
v_gene: TRBV4-3
len: 14
d_gene: .
CDR3nt: TGCGCCAGCAGCCAAGTAGGAGGGAAGTCACCCCTCCACTTT
CDR3aa: CASSQVGGKSPLHF

j_gene: TRBJ2-7
abundance: .
v_gene: TRBV5-1
len: 16
d_gene: .
CDR3nt: TGCGCCAGCAGCCTCTTTTTAGGGGGAAGCTCCTACGAGCAGTACTTC
CDR3aa: CASSLFLGGSSYEQYF

j_gene: TRBJ2-2
abundance: .
v_gene: TRBV11-2
len: 15
d_gene: .
CDR3nt: TGTGCCAGCAGCTTCAGTGACATAGACACCGGGGAGCTGTTTTTT
CDR3aa: CASSFSDIDTGELFF

j_gene: TRBJ2-2
abundance: many
v_gene: TRBV5-1
len: 15
d_gene: .
CDR3nt: TGCGCCAGCAGCTTGAGGCAGGGGGGCACCGGGGAGCTGTTTTTT
CDR3aa: CASSLRQGGTGELFF

j_gene: TRBJ2-4
abundance: .
v_gene: TRBV19
len: 14
d_gene: TRBD1
CDR3nt: TGTGCCAGTAACCGACAGGGCTGGGGGAACATTCAGTACTTC
CDR3aa: CASNRQGWGNIQYF

j_gene: TRBJ2-7
abundance: .
v_gene: TRBV30
len: 13
d_gene: .
CDR3nt: TGTGCCTTGGACTCATCCGGACCCTACGAGCAGTACTTC
CDR3aa: CALDSSGPYEQYF

j_gene: TRBJ1-4
abundance: .
v_gene: TRBV15
len: 18
d_gene: TRBD1
CDR3nt: TGTGCCACCAGCAGAGATCGGGGGACAGGGGGCATTAATGAAAAACTGTTTTTT
CDR3aa: CATSRDRGTGGINEKLFF

j_gene: TRBJ1-2
abundance: .
v_gene: TRBV19
len: 14
d_gene: .
CDR3nt: TGTGCCAGTAGTCCAAGGTGGGGGGATACCGACTACACCTTC
CDR3aa: CASSPRWGDTDYTF

j_gene: TRBJ2-2
abundance: .
v_gene: TRBV13
len: 18
d_gene: TRBD2
CDR3nt: TGTGCCAGCAGCTTAAGTAACGCGGCGGGGGGCCGGGCCGGGGAGCTGTTTTTT
CDR3aa: CASSLSNAAGGRAGELFF

j_gene: TRBJ2-5
abundance: .
v_gene: TRBV27
len: 14
d_gene: TRBD1
CDR3nt: TGTGCCAGCAGTCCCGGACAGGGCGGGGAGACCCAGTACTTC
CDR3aa: CASSPGQGGETQYF

j_gene: TRBJ1-5
abundance: .
v_gene: TRBV7-9
len: 14
d_gene: TRBD1
CDR3nt: TGTGCCAGCAGCCAGGGACAGTATAATCAGCCCCAGCATTTT
CDR3aa: CASSQGQYNQPQHF

j_gene: TRBJ2-5
abundance: .
v_gene: TRBV13
len: 17
d_gene: TRBD1
CDR3nt: TGTGCCAGCAGCGTAACCGGGACAGGGGGTTCTCAAGAGACCCAGTACTTC
CDR3aa: CASSVTGTGGSQETQYF

j_gene: TRBJ1-1
abundance: .
v_gene: TRBV10-3
len: 13
d_gene: .
CDR3nt: TGTGCCATCAGTGAGTCGGCGGGGACTGAAGCTTTCTTT
CDR3aa: CAISESAGTEAFF

j_gene: TRBJ2-3
abundance: .
v_gene: TRBV5-1
len: 15
d_gene: TRBD2
CDR3nt: TGCGCCAGCAAGGTCCGGGGGGGACCCACAGATACGCAGTATTTT
CDR3aa: CASKVRGGPTDTQYF

j_gene: TRBJ1-6
abundance: .
v_gene: TRBV28
len: 16
d_gene: .
CDR3nt: TGTGCCAGCAGTTTTGATCTCTCGGGGTCGGGTTCACCCCTCCACTTT
CDR3aa: CASSFDLSGSGSPLHF

j_gene: TRBJ2-3
abundance: .
v_gene: TRBV25-1
len: 15
d_gene: TRBD2
CDR3nt: TGTGCCAGCAGTGAAGGACTAGCGGGGGGAGATACGCAGTATTTT
CDR3aa: CASSEGLAGGDTQYF

j_gene: TRBJ1-2
abundance: few
v_gene: TRBV2
len: 13
d_gene: .
CDR3nt: TGTGCCAGCAGTGATTGGGGGCGCGGTGGCTACACCTTC
CDR3aa: CASSDWGRGGYTF

j_gene: TRBJ2-3
abundance: once
v_gene: TRBV19
len: 15
d_gene: TRBD2
CDR3nt: TGTGCCAGTAGCGAAGCGGGGGGCGTTACAGATACGCAGTATTTT
CDR3aa: CASSEAGGVTDTQYF

j_gene: TRBJ2-2
abundance: .
v_gene: TRBV14
len: 15
d_gene: .
CDR3nt: TGTGCCAGCAGCCATCTCTACCCCTCCACCGGGGAGCTGTTTTTT
CDR3aa: CASSHLYPSTGELFF

j_gene: TRBJ2-7
abundance: .
v_gene: TRBV7-8
len: 16
d_gene: TRBD1
CDR3nt: TGTGCCAGCAGCTTAGCCCCCAGGGGGCGCGAATACGAGCAGTACTTC
CDR3aa: CASSLAPRGREYEQYF

j_gene: TRBJ1-4
abundance: .
v_gene: TRBV29-1
len: 12
d_gene: .
CDR3nt: TGCAGCGTTGAAGTGAAGGGGGAAAAACTGTTTTTT
CDR3aa: CSVEVKGEKLFF

j_gene: TRBJ1-6
abundance: .
v_gene: TRBV5-1
len: 15
d_gene: TRBD1
CDR3nt: TGCGCCAGCAGCCCATGGACAGGGAGCGGTTCACCCCTCCACTTT
CDR3aa: CASSPWTGSGSPLHF

j_gene: TRBJ1-2
abundance: few
v_gene: TRBV30
len: 13
d_gene: .
CDR3nt: TGTGCCTGGAGCCGAATCCAGGGGAATGGCTACACCTTC
CDR3aa: CAWSRIQGNGYTF

j_gene: TRBJ1-1
abundance: .
v_gene: TRBV19
len: 13
d_gene: .
CDR3nt: TGTGCCAGTAGTATTTCGGGGAACACTGAAGCTTTCTTT
CDR3aa: CASSISGNTEAFF

j_gene: TRBJ1-1
abundance: .
v_gene: TRBV19
len: 13
d_gene: .
CDR3nt: TGTGCCAGTAGTATTATCACAGGGAGTGAAGCTTTCTTT
CDR3aa: CASSIITGSEAFF

j_gene: TRBJ1-1
abundance: few
v_gene: TRBV28
len: 16
d_gene: TRBD1
CDR3nt: TGTGCCAGCAGTTTATGGACAGGGAAAGGGGACACTGAAGCTTTCTTT
CDR3aa: CASSLWTGKGDTEAFF

j_gene: TRBJ1-2
abundance: .
v_gene: TRBV6-1
len: 18
d_gene: TRBD1
CDR3nt: TGTGCCAGCAGTGAAGAAGTCCCGGGACAGGGGGCCCACTATGGCTACACCTTC
CDR3aa: CASSEEVPGQGAHYGYTF

j_gene: TRBJ2-5
abundance: .
v_gene: TRBV20-1
len: 14
d_gene: .
CDR3nt: TGCAGTGCTAGTGAGTTCGACAGGCGGGAGACCCAGTACTTC
CDR3aa: CSASEFDRRETQYF

j_gene: TRBJ1-1
abundance: .
v_gene: TRBV11-2
len: 17
d_gene: .
CDR3nt: TGTGCCAGCAGCTTAAAGGGCAGGGGTGTGTCGTACACTGAAGCTTTCTTT
CDR3aa: CASSLKGRGVSYTEAFF

j_gene: TRBJ2-2
abundance: .
v_gene: TRBV19
len: 12
d_gene: .
CDR3nt: TGTGCCAGTAGTACTGTCACCGGGGAGCTGTTTTTT
CDR3aa: CASSTVTGELFF

j_gene: TRBJ1-1
abundance: .
v_gene: TRBV19
len: 13
d_gene: .
CDR3nt: TGTGCCAGTAGTATAAACGGGAACACTGAAGCTTTCTTT
CDR3aa: CASSINGNTEAFF